What follows describes a single T cell receptor beta chain. This clone appeared a few times. The target of this receptor is not known. Per-nucleotide qualities are absent, and no much larger clonotype sits a single base away. These data are taken from a study of TIL therapy for anti-PD-1-resistant metastatic lung cancer (dated by TCRdb to about 2021). For context, the study as a whole: Tumors were collected before any PD-1/PD-L1 blockade, after which patients were given nivolumab, and patients who progressed were given lymphodepletion, an infusion of expanded TIL and IL-2. Enrolled patients had a median age of about 50 years (range about 35-80) and a median tumor PD-L1 proportion score of approximately 6%. The cohort was predominantly lung adenocarcinoma, with four EGFR-mutant and two ALK-rearranged tumors, and half of patients were current or former smokers. Across the cohort, whole-exome sequencing showed a median non-synonymous tumor mutation burden of about 1.6 mutations per megabase. Clonotypes were tracked across tumor, expanded TIL product and serial blood samples by T cell receptor beta sequencing of tumor and peripheral blood. Broader findings and caveats from the paper: Infused TIL clonotypes partially replaced the baseline peripheral repertoire then decayed over months, with no apparent association between persistence and response. The study protocol defined all tumor marker inferences as exploratory. The cohort was highly selected, with more treatment-naive, never-smoker and oncogene-addicted patients than typical, limiting generalizability.

Taken with the paper, the label for time point translates to: pre-treatment sample, taken before nivolumab and TIL therapy. Between October 2017 and early 2020, a dual-center phase I trial enrolled adults who had stage 4 NSCLC. Samples came from a single-arm, open-label phase I trial of tumor-infiltrating lymphocyte therapy with nivolumab in advanced non-small cell lung cancer. Blood mononuclear cells were isolated from EDTA tubes by Ficoll gradient and were snap-frozen as pellets, and DNA was extracted with a Qiagen mini-prep kit. The immunoSEQ v3 hsTCRB kit was used to amplify TCR beta CDR3 regions from genomic DNA through bias-controlled multiplex PCR. An Illumina NextSeq 500 was used to sequence the TCR libraries, reaching around 2.1 million read pairs at survey level or about 5-6.5 million at deep level. Processing in the source paper ran as follows. V, D and J genes were assigned, non-productive sequences were removed, and clonality was reported by immunoSEQ Analyzer software. Repertoires were compared by productive Simpson clonality and by the Morisita overlap index of productive TRB rearrangements between infused TIL and blood. For each clone in blood, the absolute clonotype count was estimated by multiplying the lymphocyte count by the CD3+ fraction and by the clone's productive frequency. Imported from immuneACCESS, the table was reduced by TCRdb to in-frame sequences with V and J called. These copies leave out some clones; in studies compared against another copy, an unresolved V gene accounts for under half, and the cause of the remainder is not known. V and J calls and clone size follow that table, whereas D and trimming were derived from the DNA. The sample table contains about 50,000 clones; only one count was recorded for approximately 86% of them. Approximately 5% of the sample goes to the ten largest clones.

The TCR originated in a person aged 25-85 years with non-small cell lung cancer. Sequenced here: blood, sampled at baseline.

For the CDR3, the sequence is CASSTPYRGNTEAFF. The DNA is as follows: TGTGCCAGTAGTACCCCGTACAGGGGAAACACTGAAGCTTTCTTT. Here the chain combines TRBV19 and TRBJ1-1; 7 junctional bases match TRBD1. At the junction V is shortened by 4 bases and J by 2 bases; bases outside the gene matches: 7. The germline V gene (reference sequence) supplies CDR1 LNHDA and CDR2 SQIVND. CDR3 length: 15 amino acids, cysteine to phenylalanine. Here the CDR3 DNA is all that survives: 45 bases in frame from base 1.